The sequence of this T cell receptor beta chain was determined in a study of identifying expanded T cells in peripheral blood. No infections or other immune events were documented during collection. V was cut by 0 bases and J by 8 bases, with 16 bases left in between. The CDR3 is 15 amino acids. The germline CDR1 and CDR2 sequences are SGHDT and YYEEEE. Clones were read by immunoSEQ multiplex PCR, and TCRdb kept only the in-frame ones, dropping some. The table has some 93,000 clones, 88% seen once. The TCR originated in a person aged 18 to 69 in good health. The sequenced sample was blood. This chain connects TRBV5-6 to TRBJ2-3; D is perhaps TRBD1 or TRBD2 (5 bases each). CDR3 sequence: CASSLAGPLSGTQYF. For the CDR3, the DNA is TGTGCCAGCAGCTTGGCGGGACCCCTATCCGGTACGCAGTATTTT.